The 25 T cell receptor beta chains below come from one sample, sequenced in a study of cytomegalovirus exposure and HLA in healthy donors. Primers: 60 Vbeta forward and 13 Jbeta reverse. Repertoires were generated with immunoSEQ multiplex PCR, while TCRdb's copy carries only in-frame clones and drops some. This sample contains 40,000 to 60,000 clones. The material sequenced was PBMCs. These receptors came from a man aged 35 to 55 in good health and CMV-seropositive.

As concerns this clone: Germline is not matched at one junction end, which may reflect a read error. The chain uses TRBV5-1 and TRBJ1-1; D may be TRBD1 (6 bases). The CDR3 length is 14 residues. The germline V gene encodes CDR1 SGHRS and CDR2 YFSETQ. CDR3 nucleotide sequence: TGCGCCAGCAGCTGGGAAAGGGGGAACACTGAAGATTTCTTT. It codes for CASSWERGNTEDFF. The whole variable domain, filled in from reference TRBV5-1 and TRBJ1-1, reads KAGVTQTPRYLIKTRGQQVTLSCSPISGHRSVSWYQQTPGQGLQFLFEYFSETQRNKGNFPGRFSGRQFSNSRSEMNVSTLELGDSALYLCASSWERGNTEDFFGQGTRLTVV.

V usage is TRBV7-8 and J usage is TRBJ1-2; 7 bases fit TRBD1. Germline CDR1 is SGHVS and CDR2 is FQNEAQ. The CDR3 has 15 residues. Trimming removed 3 bases from V and 4 bases from J; junction bases left unmatched: 8. The CDR3 sequence: CASSLEGASGYGYTF. DNA for the CDR3: TGTGCCAGCAGCTTGGAGGGGGCTTCGGGCTATGGCTACACCTTC.

V is TRBV7-3 and J is TRBJ2-3, with D possibly being TRBD2 (7 bases). V was clipped by 6 bases and J by 5 bases, with 12 bases between them. CDR1 and CDR2 (germline): SGHTA, FQGTGA. The CDR3 length is 13 residues. The CDR3 here is CASRPGGGDTQYF. The CDR3 nucleotides are TGTGCCAGCAGACCGGGGGGCGGAGATACGCAGTATTTT.

V is TRBV5-4 and J is TRBJ2-2; 7 bases are a match to TRBD2. CDR1 and CDR2 (germline): SGHNT, YYREEE (reference sequence). V lost 0 bases and J lost 5; bases outside the gene matches: 10. The CDR3 contains 17 residues. CDR3 protein: CASSLALVAGLTGELFF. CDR3 in DNA: TGTGCCAGCAGCTTGGCCTTAGTAGCGGGTCTGACCGGGGAGCTGTTTTTT.

The chain is built from TRBV4-1 and TRBJ2-7, with D possibly TRBD1 on 6 matching bases. In germline, CDR1 is MGHRA, CDR2 YSYEKL. CDR3 length: 14 residues. V was cut by 4 bases and J by 2 bases, with 12 bases left in between. DNA of the CDR3: TGCGCCAGCAGCCCTTCCGAGGGGGCCTACGAGCAGTACTTC. Its translation is CASSPSEGAYEQYF.

The chain couples TRBV5-4 to TRBJ2-7; 7 positions match TRBD1. The germline V gene has CDR1 SGHNT and CDR2 YYREEE (reference sequence). This CDR3 is built from 12 residues. V dropped 4 bases and J dropped 5; count of bases not matched to a gene: 3. CDR3 sequence reads: CASSIGTDEQYF. In nucleotides, the CDR3 is TGTGCCAGCAGCATAGGGACAGACGAGCAGTACTTC.

This sequence joins TRBV29-1 and TRBJ1-3, with 11 bases fitting TRBD1. With 6 bases clipped from V and 2 bases from J, the junction kept 6 bases outside the gene matches. The CDR3 covers 15 residues. Germline V gene lookup returns CDR1 SQVTM and CDR2 ANQGSEA. CDR3 nucleotides: TGCAGCGTCGGACAGGGGGCTGGAGCTGGAAACACCATATATTTT. This translates into CSVGQGAGAGNTIYF.

The rearrangement uses TRBV30 and TRBJ2-1; weak D call: TRBD2 (5 bases). CDR1 is GTSNPN, CDR2 SVGIG, per germline (reference sequence). Trimming removed 0 bases from V and 7 bases from J, with 7 bases in between. The CDR3 contains 12 residues. For the CDR3, the DNA is TGTGCCTGGAGTGTCCGGGGAAATGAGCAGTTCTTC. This gives the protein CAWSVRGNEQFF. Complete variable domain (other parts from reference TRBV30 and TRBJ2-1): SQTIHQWPATLVQPVGSPLSLECTVEGTSNPNLYWYRQAAGRGLQLLFYSVGIGQISSEVPQNLSASRPQDRQFILSSKKLLLSDSGFYLCAWSVRGNEQFFGPGTRLTVL.

This chain links TRBV30 with TRBJ1-5; TRBD1 aligns across 7 bases. Losses at the gene ends were 6 bases for V and 5 bases for J; bases not matched to a gene: 10. Germline CDR1 GTSNPN, CDR2 SVGIG (reference sequence). The CDR3 runs 14 residues. The CDR3 bases are TGTGCCTGCAACAGGGGTGCAGATGATCAGCCCCAGCATTTT. It specifies CACNRGADDQPQHF.

The chain carries TRBV19 and TRBJ2-3; the D gene is possibly TRBD2 (7 bases). The CDR3 length is 16 residues. The V gene lost 7 bases and the J gene lost 0 bases, with 17 bases spanning the gap. Germline CDR1 and CDR2: LNHDA and SQIVND (reference sequence). DNA of the CDR3: TGTGCCAGTACCCCCATAGGGGGGGCTAGCACAGATACGCAGTATTTT. It is translated as CASTPIGGASTDTQYF.

The V gene is TRBV2, the J gene TRBJ1-2; no clear D. Trimming left V 5 bases short and J 4 bases short, with 11 bases between. CDR1 and CDR2 (germline): SNHLY, FYNNEI. This CDR3 region has 13 residues. The chain's CDR3 is CASSPEGGYGYTF. CDR3 sequence (DNA): TGTGCCAGCAGTCCCGAGGGCGGCTATGGCTACACCTTC.

V gene TRBV7-8 combines with J gene TRBJ1-1; a possible D gene is TRBD1 (6 bases). CDR1 is SGHVS, CDR2 FQNEAQ, per germline. The V end lost 5 bases, the J end lost 0 bases, and 16 bases lay between the germline ends. There are 16 residues in the CDR3. The CDR3 loop reads CASSPTPTGLNTEAFF. The CDR3 DNA reads TGTGCCAGCAGCCCCACCCCGACAGGATTGAACACTGAAGCTTTCTTT. Based on the CDR3 plus reference TRBV7-8 and TRBJ1-1, the full variable domain is GAGVSQSPRYKVAKRGQDVALRCDPISGHVSLFWYQQALGQGPEFLTYFQNEAQLDKSGLPSDRFFAERPEGSVSTLKIQRTQQEDSAVYLCASSPTPTGLNTEAFFGQGTRLTVV.

The V call is TRBV29-1, the J call TRBJ2-7; TRBD1 is a possible D gene (5 bases). The V end lost 5 bases, the J end lost 0 bases, and 11 bases lay between the germline ends. Germline V gives CDR1 SQVTM, CDR2 ANQGSEA. The CDR3 sequence is 13 residues long. CDR3 bases: TGCAGCGTTCTTGCAGGGCCCTCCTACGAGCAGTACTTC. Translating gives CSVLAGPSYEQYF.

V usage is TRBV30 and J usage is TRBJ1-1; the D is unclear. V lost 0 bases and J lost 7, with 12 bases in between. The germline gives CDR1 GTSNPN, CDR2 SVGIG (reference sequence). The CDR3 runs to 13 residues. The DNA for the CDR3 is TGTGCCTGGAGTGTAGGAGGTTACGGTGAAGCTTTCTTT. It specifies CAWSVGGYGEAFF.

This sequence joins TRBV10-3 and TRBJ2-1, with D possibly matching TRBD2 (6 bases). The CDR3 is 12 amino acids. Deletions cut 6 bases from V and 8 bases from J, with 11 bases between. Germline CDR1 and CDR2: ENHRY and SYGVKD. CDR3: CAISLTGDEQFF. CDR3 DNA sequence: TGTGCCATCAGCCTAACGGGAGATGAGCAGTTCTTC.

The chain links TRBV2 to TRBJ2-6, with no clear D. The CDR3 sequence is 15 residues long. The V end lost 7 bases, the J end lost 4 bases, and 14 bases lay between the germline ends. CDR1 and CDR2 from the germline V gene are SNHLY and FYNNEI. This CDR3 reads CASTLLESGANVLTF. In DNA, the CDR3 is TGTGCCAGCACGCTTTTGGAGTCCGGGGCCAACGTCCTGACTTTC. Drawing the rest from reference TRBV2 and TRBJ2-6, the complete variable domain is EPEVTQTPSHQVTQMGQEVILRCVPISNHLYFYWYRQILGQKVEFLVSFYNNEISEKSEIFDDQFSVERPDGSNFTLKIRSTKLEDSAMYFCASTLLESGANVLTFGAGSRLTVL.

The chain couples TRBV29-1 to TRBJ1-3; TRBD1 might be the D (6 bases). The CDR3 contains 15 residues. Germline values: CDR1 SQVTM, CDR2 ANQGSEA. Trimming stripped 1 base from V and 4 bases from J, with 14 bases between. CDR3 DNA sequence: TGCAGCGTTGAAGGGAGCGGACAGATAGGAAACACCATATATTTT. Amino acid sequence: CSVEGSGQIGNTIYF.

The chain links TRBV7-9 to TRBJ2-3; D gene uncertain. This CDR3 is built from 17 residues. Germline V lookup: CDR1 SEHNR, CDR2 FQNEAQ (reference sequence). Trimming removed 1 base at V and 1 base at J, with 15 bases between. CDR3 region: CASSLGVVDLGTDTQYF. DNA for the CDR3: TGTGCCAGCAGCTTAGGCGTCGTCGACTTAGGCACAGATACGCAGTATTTT. The full variable domain, with the rest looked up from reference TRBV7-9 and TRBJ2-3, is DTGVSQNPRHKITKRGQNVTFRCDPISEHNRLYWYRQTLGQGPEFLTYFQNEAQLEKSRLLSDRFSAERPKGSFSTLEIQRTEQGDSAMYLCASSLGVVDLGTDTQYFGPGTRLTVL.

The gene calls are TRBV28 and TRBJ2-1, with 9 bases fitting TRBD1. V lost 4 bases to trimming and J lost 5 bases; unmatched junction nucleotides: 6. The CDR3 is made up of 15 amino acids. From germline, CDR1 is MDHEN and CDR2 SYDVKM. The CDR3 is CASSSRTGDDNEQFF. CDR3 sequence (DNA): TGTGCCAGCAGTTCGAGGACAGGGGACGACAATGAGCAGTTCTTC.

The chain has TRBV28 and TRBJ1-2; 12 nucleotides line up with TRBD1. Germline-derived CDR1 and CDR2 are MDHEN and SYDVKM. The trim removed 6 bases at V and 7 bases at J, leaving 15 bases unmatched. This CDR3 contains 17 residues. The CDR3 sequence: CASSLTGTGGAKGGYTF. The CDR3 DNA sequence: TGTGCCAGCAGCCTTACCGGGACAGGGGGCGCAAAGGGTGGCTACACCTTC.

The rearrangement joins TRBV5-4 to TRBJ2-5; 9 nucleotides line up with TRBD2. Trimming removed 1 base from V and 0 bases from J; junction bases left unmatched: 4. CDR1 and CDR2 from the germline V gene are SGHNT and YYREEE (reference sequence). The CDR3 length is 16 residues. The CDR3 is CASSLQLAGYQETQYF. The CDR3 DNA reads as TGTGCCAGCAGCTTGCAACTAGCGGGCTACCAAGAGACCCAGTACTTC.

The chain employs TRBV11-2 and TRBJ1-2; D remains unclear. The CDR3 is 15 residues long. Germline CDR1 SGHAT, CDR2 FQNNGV. The V end lost 5 bases, the J end lost 0 bases, and 13 bases lay between the germline ends. In DNA, the CDR3 is TGTGCCAGCAGCCTTACAGAGACCTCTAACTATGGCTACACCTTC. It yields the protein CASSLTETSNYGYTF.

This chain links TRBV6-5 with TRBJ2-5; 7 positions agree with TRBD2. With V trimmed by 0 bases and J by 5 bases, 0 bases remained unmatched. Per the germline V gene, CDR1 is MNHEY and CDR2 is SVGAGI. The CDR3 consists of 13 residues. The CDR3 DNA reads as TGTGCCAGCAGTTACTCCGGGGGGGAGACCCAGTACTTC. This gives the protein CASSYSGGETQYF.

The chain uses TRBV19 and TRBJ2-1; 14 nucleotides agree with TRBD2. Germline V gives CDR1 LNHDA, CDR2 SQIVND (reference sequence). The CDR3 length is 17 residues. J lost 4 bases, V lost 1 base, and 3 bases had no gene match. CDR3 protein: CASSIGRTSGGYNEQFF. CDR3 DNA: TGTGCCAGTAGTATAGGTCGGACTAGCGGGGGGTACAATGAGCAGTTCTTC.

The chain carries TRBV27 and TRBJ1-5; D is perhaps TRBD1 (5 bases). CDR3 length: 15 residues. Between the trimmed V and J ends, which lost 6 bases and 6 bases, there was a span of 18 bases. Germline V gene data show CDR1 as MNHEY and CDR2 as SMNVEV (reference sequence). The CDR3: CASSTGQGVGQPQHF. The CDR3 DNA follows: TGTGCCAGCAGCACCGGCCAGGGTGTAGGTCAGCCCCAGCATTTT.